Sequencing of this TCR beta chain was carried out in a study of Graves' ophthalmopathy and Graves' hyperthyroidism. About the research overall: Prior to any treatment, peripheral blood was collected at the time of initial diagnosis. Study observations and caveats: Among expanded thyroid clonotypes above 0.001 frequency, most also occurred in blood.

Scientists amplified the TCR beta CDR3 regions from RNA transcripts. RT-PCR in the first round used HTBI primers; a second-round multiplex PCR followed. TCRdb recomputed calls from the multiplex PCR reads with MiXCR, one row per CDR3 protein. Of about 410,000 distinct CDR3 sequences in the sample, about 16% were seen once. If patients had other autoimmune diseases, uncontrolled infections, pregnancy or lactation, they were excluded. The diagnostic workup employed clinical symptoms, serum thyroxine, TRAb, thyroid ultrasound and orbital computed tomography. This clonotype was seen many times. The antigen is not known. CDR1 is MDHEN and CDR2 is SYDVKM in the germline V gene. This CDR3 region has 16 residues. V lost 1 base and J 2 bases, leaving 15 bases between the germline ends.

This TCR derives from a woman aged 18-35 years with Graves' ophthalmopathy. The sequenced material came from peripheral blood. The chain couples TRBV28 to TRBJ2-7; D is perhaps TRBD1 (6 bases). The CDR3 bases are TGTGCCAGCAGTTTATCTTGGCAGGGGACAACCTACGAGCAGTACTTC. Encoded protein: CASSLSWQGTTYEQYF.